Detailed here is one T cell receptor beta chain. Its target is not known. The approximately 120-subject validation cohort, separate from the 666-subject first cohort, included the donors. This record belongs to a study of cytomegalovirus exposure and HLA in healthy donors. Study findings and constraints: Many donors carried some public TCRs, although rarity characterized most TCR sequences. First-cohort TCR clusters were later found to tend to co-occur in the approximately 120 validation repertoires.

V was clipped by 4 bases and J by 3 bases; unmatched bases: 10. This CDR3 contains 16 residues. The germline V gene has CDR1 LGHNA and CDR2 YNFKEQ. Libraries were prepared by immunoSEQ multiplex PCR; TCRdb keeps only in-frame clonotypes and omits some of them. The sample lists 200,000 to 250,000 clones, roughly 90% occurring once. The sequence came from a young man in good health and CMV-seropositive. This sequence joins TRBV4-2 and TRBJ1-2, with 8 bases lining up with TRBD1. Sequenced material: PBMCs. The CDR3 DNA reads TGTGCCAGCAGCCCAGGTTGGACAGGGCGGGACTATGGCTACACCTTC. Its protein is CASSPGWTGRDYGYTF.